The sequence of this TCR beta chain was determined in a study of blood T cell repertoires in COVID-19. On the study more broadly: Whether acute or convalescent, the COVID-19 samples came from the United States, Italy and Spain. From T cells, B-cell-depleted T cells, or PBMCs came the material, which was cDNA or gDNA.

CDR1 and CDR2 (germline): SGDLS, YYNGEE. The CDR3 length is 13 residues. The V gene end was trimmed by 3 bases and the J gene end by 6 bases; junction bases not matched to a gene: 5. In the study's own analysis: For nucleated cells, counts were estimated from reference gene primer amplification. Using immunoSEQ multiplex PCR, the repertoire was profiled, and TCRdb retains in-frame clones only, with some absent. The V and J calls and the clone size are those of that table, but D and trimming were determined from the DNA. This table holds some 150,000 clones, around nine tenths found once. This clone appeared a single time.

The source material was peripheral blood. The chain employs TRBV9 and TRBJ2-7, with 8 bases aligning to TRBD1. This sequence was found in a human donor in a cohort sampled during active COVID-19. The CDR3 DNA reads TGTGCCAGCAGCGCACCGACAGGGGTCGAGCAGTACTTC. Residues: CASSAPTGVEQYF.